These 10 T cell receptor beta chains came from one sample sequenced in a study of Tregs in tolerant kidney transplant recipients. Method: immunoSEQ multiplex PCR; TCRdb's copy keeps in-frame clones and lacks some. In all, the sample yields around 6,400 clones. Recipients received nonmyeloablative bone marrow transplants from related graft donors, with transient mixed chimerism. The sequences come from CD8+ T cells from blood (PBMCs), collected 12 months after the transplant. Every receptor here comes from a human patient who received a combined kidney and bone marrow transplant. Some T cells may be supplied by the graft donor.

To note about this clone: The CDR3 end is not reached by the read, which stops 3 residues before it; the germline J gene fills it in. The V and J genes are TRBV5-6 and TRBJ2-5; possibly TRBD1 for D (5 bases). Germline values: CDR1 SGHDT, CDR2 YYEEEE. Trimming removed 0 bases from V and 3 bases from J, with 6 bases in between. The CDR3 totals 13 residues. CDR3 DNA, as far as it was read: TGTGCCAGCAGCTTGGTAGGGGAAGAGACC. It codes for CASSLVGEET. The full CDR3 reads CASSLVGEETQYF.

As to this clone: Coverage ceases 3 residues before the CDR3 finishes, and the germline J gene fills in the end. This chain joins TRBV6-2 or TRBV6-3 and TRBJ1-1, with D possibly TRBD1 on 6 matching bases. Germline CDR1 MNHEY, CDR2 SVGEGT. V dropped 7 bases and J dropped 1 base, with 16 bases sitting between them. This CDR3 comprises 15 residues. The CDR3 bases that were read are TGTGCCAGCAACCACCCTACAGGGTCGAACACTGAA. This gives the protein CASNHPTGSNTE. The complete CDR3 protein is CASNHPTGSNTEAFF.

A remark on this clone: The DNA ends 3 residues before the CDR3 does, and the rest of the CDR3 is filled in from the germline J gene. This rearrangement joins TRBV7-9 to TRBJ2-1; D might be TRBD2 (6 bases). The V gene lost 4 bases and the J gene lost 5 bases, with 9 bases spanning the gap. Germline CDR1 SEHNR, CDR2 FQNEAQ (reference sequence). The CDR3 extends over 13 amino acids. CDR3 bases read: TGTGCCAGCAGCTCGACTAGTCACAATGAG. It specifies CASSSTSHNE. The full CDR3 reads CASSSTSHNEQFF.

Regarding this clone: The read falls 3 residues short of the CDR3 end, and the missing part is taken from the germline J gene. The chain employs TRBV7-6 and TRBJ2-5, with 10 nucleotides matching TRBD2. Germline trimming cut 4 bases from V and 5 bases from J; bases unmatched to any gene: 4. CDR3 length equals 14 residues. Germline V lookup: CDR1 SGHVS, CDR2 FNYEAQ. CDR3 in amino acids: CASSSSGGSETQYF. CDR3 bases read: TGTGCCAGCAGCTCTAGCGGGGGAAGTGAGACC.

This clone ranks as medium-sized in terms of frequency. The CDR3 end falls 3 residues outside the read, so it is completed with the germline J gene. The chain uses TRBV9 and TRBJ1-2; 7 bases map to TRBD1. The CDR3 loop spans 17 amino acids. Germline lookup yields CDR1 SGDLS and CDR2 YYNGEE. Trimming took 0 bases from V and 2 from J; bases not matched to a gene: 10. The sequenced CDR3 bases are TGTGCCAGCAGCGTAGGACAGGGACAACCTCGGAACTATGGC. The encoded protein is CASSVGQGQPRNYG. Given in full, the CDR3 is CASSVGQGQPRNYGYTF.

As for this clone: The read stops 3 residues short of the end of the CDR3; the missing end is completed from the germline J gene. This chain connects TRBV30 to TRBJ1-1; weak D call: TRBD1 (5 bases). Per the germline V gene, CDR1 is GTSNPN and CDR2 is SVGIG (reference sequence). The CDR3 has 14 amino acids. Trimming pared 6 bases from V and 1 base from J, leaving 15 bases between. The part of the CDR3 DNA that was read is TGTGCCTGCCTCAGTCCAGGGCCGAACACTGAA. This encodes CACLSPGPNTE. The entire CDR3 protein reads CACLSPGPNTEAFF.

Concerning this clone itself: Read sequence stops 3 residues before the CDR3 end, and the germline J gene provides the missing end. This rearrangement joins TRBV18 to TRBJ2-1; 7 bases fit TRBD1. The germline gives CDR1 KGHSH, CDR2 LQKENI. V trimming: 6 bases; J trimming: 8 bases; junction bases outside the gene matches: 13. The CDR3 has 15 amino acids. The CDR3 bases that were read are TGTGCCAGCTCCCTAGGGGGCTCAGCAATGGATGAG. This translates into CASSLGGSAMDE. The CDR3 as a whole reads CASSLGGSAMDEQFF. The entire variable domain, with the rest obtained from reference TRBV18 and TRBJ2-1, is as follows: NAGVMQNPRHLVRRRGQEARLRCSPMKGHSHVYWYRQLPEEGLKFMVYLQKENIIDESGMPKERFSAEFPKEGPSILRIQQVVRGDSAAYFCASSLGGSAMDEQFFGPGTRLTVL.

This clone is deemed medium-sized by its frequency. The CDR3 goes on 3 residues after the read ends, and that part is filled in from the germline J gene. This chain connects TRBV5-1 to TRBJ1-4, with 8 bases matching TRBD1. Germline trimming cut 4 bases from V and 7 bases from J; bases unmatched to any gene: 6. The V gene's germline CDR1 is SGHRS and CDR2 YFSETQ. The CDR3 sequence is 14 residues long. CDR3 DNA, as far as it was read: TGCGCCAGCAGCCCAGGACAGGGTACTGAAAAA. This gives the protein CASSPGQGTEK. The entire CDR3 is CASSPGQGTEKLFF.

CDR3 bases read: TGTGCCAGTAGTGACGGGACACCGGGGAAG. Amino acid sequence: CASSDGTPGK. The full-length CDR3 reads as CASSDGTPGKLFF. The chain joins TRBV19 to TRBJ2-2, with a weak D call TRBD1 (6 bases). The CDR3 end is not reached by the read, which stops 3 residues before it; the germline J gene fills it in. CDR1 and CDR2 (germline): LNHDA, SQIVND (reference sequence). The CDR3 runs to 13 residues.

Comments on this clone: Read sequence stops 3 residues before the CDR3 end, and the germline J gene provides the missing end. The chain has TRBV2 and TRBJ2-7; D unresolved. Germline lookup yields CDR1 SNHLY and CDR2 FYNNEI. CDR3 length: 15 amino acids. The V gene lost 6 bases and the J gene lost 0 bases, with 15 bases spanning the gap. CDR3 DNA (partial): TGTGCCAGCAGGGAACAGTCCGCCCCCTCCTACGAG. Translating gives CASREQSAPSYE. The full CDR3 protein is CASREQSAPSYEQYF.